This entry lists 12 T cell receptor beta chains sequenced from one sample in a study of blood T cells in healthy people across ages. A J-beta primer mix and a sample-barcoded 5' primer were used in a second PCR of roughly 6 to 12 cycles. TCRdb recomputed calls from the 5' RACE reads with MiXCR, one row per CDR3 protein. The sample lists 1,100,000 or so distinct CDR3 sequences; 45% were seen once. Sequenced sample: blood. These receptors were obtained from a woman aged 55-69 years in good health.

CDR3 sequence reads: CASSVGLAGGSYEQYF. CDR3 DNA: TGTGCCAGCAGCGTAGGTCTAGCGGGAGGGTCCTACGAGCAGTACTTC. The gene calls are TRBV9 and TRBJ2-7, with 12 bases identical to TRBD2. After removal of 0 bases from V and 1 base from J, the junction contained 2 bases not matched to a gene. The CDR3 is made up of 16 amino acids. Germline assignment: CDR1 SGDLS and CDR2 YYNGEE. Drawing the rest from reference TRBV9 and TRBJ2-7, the complete variable domain is DSGVTQTPKHLITATGQRVTLRCSPRSGDLSVYWYQQSLDQGLQFLIQYYNGEERAKGNILERFSAQQFPDLHSELNLSSLELGDSALYFCASSVGLAGGSYEQYFGPGTRLTVT.

The rearrangement joins TRBV7-6 to TRBJ2-3, with 8 bases fitting TRBD2. J gave up 5 bases and V 5 bases, and 18 bases lay outside the gene matches. CDR3 length equals 18 residues. From germline, CDR1 is SGHVS and CDR2 FNYEAQ. This CDR3 is CASSPRVISGIPGDTQYF. The DNA for the CDR3 is TGTGCCAGCAGCCCCCGGGTTATTAGCGGGATACCCGGAGATACGCAGTATTTT. Filled out from reference TRBV7-6 and TRBJ2-3, the complete variable domain reads GAGVSQSPRYKVTKRGQDVALRCDPISGHVSLYWYRQALGQGPEFLTYFNYEAQQDKSGLPNDRFSAERPEGSISTLTIQRTEQRDSAMYRCASSPRVISGIPGDTQYFGPGTRLTVL.

There are a few counts of this clonotype. The DNA for the CDR3 is TGTGCCAGCAGCTTAGCTCGGACTAGCGGCTACAATGAGCAGTTCTTC. Translated, it gives CASSLARTSGYNEQFF. The V and J genes are TRBV7-9 and TRBJ2-1; 10 bases line up with TRBD2. V shed 0 bases, J shed 3 bases, and the junction held 2 bases outside the gene matches. The length of the CDR3 is 16 residues. Germline-derived CDR1 and CDR2 are SEHNR and FQNEAQ (reference sequence).

The gene calls are TRBV30 and TRBJ2-1; 13 bases agree with TRBD2. The germline CDR1 and CDR2 sequences are GTSNPN and SVGIG (reference sequence). This CDR3 comprises 15 residues. V lost 4 bases, J lost 4 bases, and 4 bases stayed unmatched. The CDR3 DNA reads as TGTGCCTGGAATTCGGGACTAGCGGGGTACAATGAGCAGTTCTTC. Amino acid sequence: CAWNSGLAGYNEQFF.

The chain carries TRBV5-1 and TRBJ1-1, with a tentative D call TRBD1 (6 bases). Germline V CDR1 and CDR2: SGHRS, YFSETQ. The CDR3 is 15 amino acids. V was trimmed by 4 bases and J by 3 bases, leaving 16 bases between them. CDR3: CASSPTPDRDTEAFF. CDR3 bases: TGCGCCAGCAGCCCCACCCCGGACAGAGACACTGAAGCTTTCTTT. The whole variable domain, filled in from reference TRBV5-1 and TRBJ1-1, reads KAGVTQTPRYLIKTRGQQVTLSCSPISGHRSVSWYQQTPGQGLQFLFEYFSETQRNKGNFPGRFSGRQFSNSRSEMNVSTLELGDSALYLCASSPTPDRDTEAFFGQGTRLTVV.

This chain uses TRBV10-3 with TRBJ2-5; 10 nucleotides match TRBD2. Per the germline V gene, CDR1 is ENHRY and CDR2 is SYGVKD. CDR3 length: 14 residues. Trimming at V came to 4 bases and at J to 4 bases, leaving 3 bases not matched to a gene. The CDR3 protein is CAISGVAGGETQYF. The CDR3 coding sequence is TGTGCCATCAGTGGGGTAGCGGGGGGAGAGACCCAGTACTTC.

The rearrangement joins TRBV28 to TRBJ2-7; the match to TRBD2 covers 9 bases. The CDR3 runs to 14 residues. V was clipped by 8 bases and J by 6 bases; unmatched bases: 11. The V gene's germline CDR1 is MDHEN and CDR2 SYDVKM. The CDR3 sequence: CASVQFGRGGEQYF. CDR3 nucleotides: TGTGCCAGCGTTCAATTCGGGCGGGGGGGCGAGCAGTACTTC.

In this sample, this clonotype turned up a few times. V gene TRBV6-1 combines with J gene TRBJ1-2; 7 nucleotides align to TRBD1. J gave up 3 bases and V 4 bases, and 5 bases lay outside the gene matches. The V gene's germline CDR1 is MNHNS and CDR2 SASEGT. This CDR3 has 14 residues. The CDR3 DNA sequence: TGTGCCAGCAGTGGAATGAGGGGGCACTATGGCTACACCTTC. Amino acid sequence: CASSGMRGHYGYTF.

Only a few counts were recorded for this clonotype. This chain links TRBV28 with TRBJ2-3; 8 bases are shared with TRBD1. After removal of 6 bases from V and 4 bases from J, the junction contained 6 bases not matched to a gene. The CDR3 is 14 residues long. Germline assignment: CDR1 MDHEN and CDR2 SYDVKM. The chain's CDR3 is CASSPGQGPDTQYF. The CDR3 DNA sequence: TGTGCCAGCAGCCCCGGACAGGGACCAGATACGCAGTATTTT.

This clonotype was seen just once. This clone may be a read error of a much larger clone one base away. The rearrangement joins TRBV28 to TRBJ2-5; a possible D gene is TRBD1 (5 bases). The CDR3 loop spans 12 amino acids. From germline, CDR1 is MDHEN and CDR2 SYDVKM. Written as DNA, the CDR3 is TGTGCCAGCAGGGGGCTACAAGAGGCCCAGTACTTC. Translating gives CASRGLQEAQYF.

Only a few counts were recorded for this clonotype. The J gene is TRBJ2-5, the V gene TRBV25-1; D remains unclear. V gave up 2 bases and J gave up 0 bases, with 7 bases separating them. There are 14 residues in the CDR3. The germline V gene has CDR1 MGHDK and CDR2 SYGVNS. This CDR3 reads CASSEEENQETQYF. CDR3 sequence (DNA): TGTGCCAGCAGTGAAGAAGAAAACCAAGAGACCCAGTACTTC.

This clonotype turned up a few times. This chain joins TRBV12-3 or TRBV12-4 and TRBJ2-5, with 8 positions matching TRBD2. The CDR3 extends over 16 amino acids. Trimming took 5 bases from V and 4 from J; bases not matched to a gene: 12. Here the CDR3 reads CASSQSGRRQRETQYF. In nucleotides, the CDR3 is TGTGCCAGCAGTCAGAGCGGGAGACGTCAACGAGAGACCCAGTACTTC.